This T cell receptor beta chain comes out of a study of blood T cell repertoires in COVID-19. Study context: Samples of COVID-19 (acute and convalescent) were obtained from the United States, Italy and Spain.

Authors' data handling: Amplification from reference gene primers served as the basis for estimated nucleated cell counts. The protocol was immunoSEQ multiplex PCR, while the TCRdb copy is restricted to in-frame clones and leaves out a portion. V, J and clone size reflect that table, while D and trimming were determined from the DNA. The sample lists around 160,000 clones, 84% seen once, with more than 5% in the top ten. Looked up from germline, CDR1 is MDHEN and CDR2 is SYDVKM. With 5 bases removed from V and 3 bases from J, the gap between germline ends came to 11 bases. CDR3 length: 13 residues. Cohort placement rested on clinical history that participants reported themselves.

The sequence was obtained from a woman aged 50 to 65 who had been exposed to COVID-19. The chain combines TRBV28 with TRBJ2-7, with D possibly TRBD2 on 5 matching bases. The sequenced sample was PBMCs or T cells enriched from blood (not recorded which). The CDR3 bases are TGTGCCAGCAGTCGGGGAACTTTCTACGAGCAGTACTTC. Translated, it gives CASSRGTFYEQYF.